Sequencing of this T cell receptor (beta chain) was carried out in a study of T cells in Graves' hyperthyroidism and ophthalmopathy. Notes on the study in general: Ophthalmopathy, which appeared later, was predicted by the model a median about 6 months before onset. Stable hyperthyroidism was told apart from ophthalmopathy by a model built on 13 V-J features. The blood repertoire included most of the expanded thyroid clonotypes above 0.001.

Details on this clonotype: Its target is not known. A much larger clone is a single base away; this may be a read error.

There were TCR beta CDR3 regions amplified from RNA transcripts. Researchers ran a first-round RT-PCR on the TCR CDR3 using the HTBI primer set. A single record per CDR3 protein comes from TCRdb applying MiXCR to the multiplex PCR reads. The data show 500,000 to 800,000 distinct CDR3 sequences, about 45% seen once. Per the germline V gene, CDR1 is SQVTM and CDR2 is ANQGSEA. The CDR3 is 13 residues long. Input material: peripheral blood or thyroid tissue (not recorded which). The receptor was isolated from an adult man with Graves' disease, either hyperthyroidism or ophthalmopathy (not recorded which). This sequence joins TRBV29-1 and TRBJ1-2; D is unresolved. CDR3 loop: CSVDLGPAYGHTF. CDR3 bases: TGCAGCGTTGATTTAGGGCCGGCCTATGGCCACACCTTC.